The subject of this entry is one TCR beta chain. As yet, its antigen is unknown. This entry comes from a study of cytomegalovirus exposure and HLA in healthy donors. The ends lost 0 bases at V and 6 bases at J; junction bases unmatched: 3. The germline gives CDR1 SGHRS, CDR2 YFSETQ. The CDR3 is 16 amino acids. The PCR employed 60 Vbeta primers together with 13 Jbeta primers. Some clones are missing from TCRdb's copy, which holds only in-frame ones; the method was immunoSEQ multiplex PCR. Among some 83,000 clones, over 60% were seen once, and the ten largest hold roughly 4.2%. General study points: Through in vitro validation, three CMV-associated chains were shown to be specific for CMV antigens. It was likely that a cluster of highly shared sequence variants was a sequencing artifact. Most subjects' HLA-A and HLA-B alleles were reportedly predicted from TCR beta sequences.

Sequenced input: PBMCs. The chain links TRBV5-1 to TRBJ2-1; 13 bases agree with TRBD2. This TCR came from a man aged 55 to 70 in good health and CMV-seronegative. CDR3 coding DNA: TGCGCCAGCAGCTTGGTACTAGCGGGGGGGCCCAATGAGCAGTTCTTC. Translating it yields CASSLVLAGGPNEQFF. Looking up the rest from reference TRBV5-1 and TRBJ2-1 gives the full variable domain: KAGVTQTPRYLIKTRGQQVTLSCSPISGHRSVSWYQQTPGQGLQFLFEYFSETQRNKGNFPGRFSGRQFSNSRSEMNVSTLELGDSALYLCASSLVLAGGPNEQFFGPGTRLTVL.